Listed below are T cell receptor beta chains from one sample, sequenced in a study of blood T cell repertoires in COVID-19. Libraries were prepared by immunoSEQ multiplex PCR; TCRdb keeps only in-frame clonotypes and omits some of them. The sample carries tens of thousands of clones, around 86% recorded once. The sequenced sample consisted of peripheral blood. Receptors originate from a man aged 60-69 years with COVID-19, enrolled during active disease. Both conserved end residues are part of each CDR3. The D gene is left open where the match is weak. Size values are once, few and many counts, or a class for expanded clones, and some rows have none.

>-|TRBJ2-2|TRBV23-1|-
CASNIGGANTGELFF
TGCGCCAGCAATATAGGCGGGGCGAACACCGGGGAGCTGTTTTTT
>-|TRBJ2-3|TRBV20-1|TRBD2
CSASSGSTDTQYF
TGCAGTGCCAGTAGCGGGAGCACAGATACGCAGTATTTT
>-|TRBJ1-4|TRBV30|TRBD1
CAWSIGDRGNEKLFF
TGTGCCTGGAGTATAGGGGACAGGGGAAATGAAAAACTGTTTTTT
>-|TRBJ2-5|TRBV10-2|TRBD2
CASSEGLAGVETQYF
TGCGCCAGCAGTGAGGGACTAGCGGGAGTAGAGACCCAGTACTTC
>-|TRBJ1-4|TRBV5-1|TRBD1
CASSLTGGREKLFF
TGCGCCAGCAGCCTGACAGGGGGCAGGGAAAAACTGTTTTTT
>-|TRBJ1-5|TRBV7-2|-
CASSFPALRAQHF
TGTGCCAGCAGCTTTCCCGCACTCAGGGCCCAGCATTTT
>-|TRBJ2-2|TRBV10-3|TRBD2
CAISESAGANTGELFF
TGTGCCATCAGTGAGTCTGCGGGGGCGAACACCGGGGAGCTGTTTTTT
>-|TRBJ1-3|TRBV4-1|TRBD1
CASSQDSTGGGNTIYF
TGCGCCAGCAGCCAAGATTCAACAGGGGGAGGAAACACCATATATTTT
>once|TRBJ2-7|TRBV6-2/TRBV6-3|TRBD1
CASSYPRDRDKSPYEQYF
TGTGCCAGCAGTTACCCCCGGGACAGGGATAAATCGCCCTACGAGCAGTACTTC
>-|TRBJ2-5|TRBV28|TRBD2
CASSFGLAGRTQYF
TGTGCCAGCAGCTTCGGACTAGCGGGACGGACCCAGTACTTC
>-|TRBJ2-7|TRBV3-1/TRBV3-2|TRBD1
CASSRTGFDEQYF
TGTGCCAGCAGCCGGACAGGGTTCGACGAGCAGTACTTC
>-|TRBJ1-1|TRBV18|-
CASSFGTSNTEAFF
TGTGCCAGCTCCTTTGGGACATCTAACACTGAAGCTTTCTTT
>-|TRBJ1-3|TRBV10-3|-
CAIKDSGNTIYF
TGTGCCATCAAGGACAGTGGAAACACCATATATTTT
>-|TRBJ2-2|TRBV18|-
CASSLQRNTGELFF
TGTGCCAGCTCACTACAGAGGAACACCGGGGAGCTGTTTTTT
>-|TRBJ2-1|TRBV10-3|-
CALFVERSLYNEQFF
TGTGCCCTGTTTGTGGAGCGGAGCCTCTACAATGAGCAGTTCTTC
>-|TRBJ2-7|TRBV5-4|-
CASSSTGDEQYF
TGTGCCAGCAGCTCGACAGGAGACGAGCAGTACTTC
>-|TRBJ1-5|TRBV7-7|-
CASRSRGQSNQPQHF
TGTGCCAGCAGATCGCGGGGGCAGAGCAATCAGCCCCAGCATTTT
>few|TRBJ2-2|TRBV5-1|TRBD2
CASRPAGEGAGELFF
TGCGCCAGCAGGCCAGCGGGAGAGGGCGCCGGGGAGCTGTTTTTT
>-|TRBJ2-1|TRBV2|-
CARGDGSYNEQFF
TGTGCCCGCGGGGACGGTTCGTACAATGAGCAGTTCTTC
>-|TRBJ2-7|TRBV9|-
CASSVGVAESSYEQYF
TGTGCCAGCAGCGTAGGGGTAGCGGAGAGCTCCTACGAGCAGTACTTC
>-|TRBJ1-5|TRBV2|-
CASSQGGGRFQPQHF
TGTGCCAGCAGTCAGGGAGGGGGGCGCTTTCAGCCCCAGCATTTT
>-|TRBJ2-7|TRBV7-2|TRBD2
CASSLGTSGRPLGEQYF
TGTGCCAGCAGCTTAGGGACTAGCGGGAGGCCGCTGGGGGAGCAGTACTTC
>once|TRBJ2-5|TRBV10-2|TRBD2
CASSDPTSGMGETQYF
TGCGCCAGCAGTGACCCGACTAGCGGGATGGGGGAGACCCAGTACTTC
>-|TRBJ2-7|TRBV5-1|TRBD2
CASSLDDWTSGEQYF
TGCGCCAGCAGCTTGGACGATTGGACTAGCGGGGAGCAGTACTTC
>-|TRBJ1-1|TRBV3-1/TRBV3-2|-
CASSMGGSSSEAFF
TGTGCCAGCAGCATGGGGGGGTCGTCGTCTGAAGCTTTCTTT
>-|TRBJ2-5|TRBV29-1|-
CSVEEPRGETQYF
TGCAGCGTTGAAGAACCCCGGGGAGAGACCCAGTACTTC
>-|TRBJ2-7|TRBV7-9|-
CASSLKQGFGYEQYF
TGTGCCAGCAGCTTGAAACAGGGTTTCGGGTACGAGCAGTACTTC
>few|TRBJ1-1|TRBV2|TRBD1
CASSAGQAAAFF
TGTGCCAGCAGTGCGGGACAGGCCGCAGCTTTCTTT
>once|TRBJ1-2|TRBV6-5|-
CASRPRDSWLEGYTF
TGTGCCAGCAGACCTCGGGACTCTTGGTTGGAAGGCTACACCTTC
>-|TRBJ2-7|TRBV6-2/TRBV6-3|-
CASSYEESYEQYF
TGTGCCAGCAGTTACGAGGAATCCTACGAGCAGTACTTC
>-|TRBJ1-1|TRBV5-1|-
CASSLSLMNTEAFF
TGCGCCAGCAGCTTGAGCCTCATGAACACTGAAGCTTTCTTT
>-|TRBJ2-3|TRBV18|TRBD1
CASSPMSPGQGSTDTQYF
TGTGCCAGCTCACCGATGTCCCCTGGACAGGGGAGCACAGATACGCAGTATTTT
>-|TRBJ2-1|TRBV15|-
CATSRAAGSEQFF
TGTGCCACCAGCAGGGCTGCGGGCTCTGAGCAGTTCTTC
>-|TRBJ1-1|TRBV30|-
CAWSWRVNPSHTEAFF
TGTGCCTGGAGTTGGCGGGTAAACCCATCCCACACTGAAGCTTTCTTT
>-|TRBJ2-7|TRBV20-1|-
CSASGAGRFYEQYF
TGCAGTGCTAGTGGGGCGGGACGCTTCTACGAGCAGTACTTC
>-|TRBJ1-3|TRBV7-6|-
CASSLGDNPIVLNTIYF
TGTGCCAGCAGCCTCGGGGACAACCCAATAGTTTTAAACACCATATATTTT
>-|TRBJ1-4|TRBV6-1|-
CASSEYPNEKLFF
TGTGCCAGCAGTGAATATCCTAATGAAAAACTGTTTTTT
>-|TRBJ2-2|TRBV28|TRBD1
CASRLRQGTLGGELFF
TGTGCCAGCAGGTTAAGACAGGGAACGCTTGGCGGGGAGCTGTTTTTT
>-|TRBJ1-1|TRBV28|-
CASSNRFEAFF
TGTGCCAGCAGTAACAGGTTTGAAGCTTTCTTT
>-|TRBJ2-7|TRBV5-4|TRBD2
CASSPGGLAPGGYEQYF
TGTGCCAGCAGCCCGGGGGGACTAGCGCCGGGGGGCTACGAGCAGTACTTC
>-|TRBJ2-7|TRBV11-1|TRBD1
CASSGGDRGHEQYF
TGTGCCAGCAGCGGGGGGGACAGGGGACACGAGCAGTACTTC
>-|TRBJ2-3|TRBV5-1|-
CASSLGRGSTDTQYF
TGCGCCAGCAGCTTGGGGCGGGGAAGCACAGATACGCAGTATTTT
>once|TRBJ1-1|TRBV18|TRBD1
CASSPLQGDTEAFF
TGTGCCAGCTCACCACTACAGGGGGACACTGAAGCTTTCTTT
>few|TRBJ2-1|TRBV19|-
CASSLNRESYNEQFF
TGTGCCAGTAGTCTCAACAGGGAGTCCTACAATGAGCAGTTCTTC
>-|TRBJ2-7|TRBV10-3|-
CAISDFHEQYF
TGTGCCATCAGTGACTTCCACGAGCAGTACTTC
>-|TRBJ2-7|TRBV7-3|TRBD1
CASSAGTEVPYEQYF
TGTGCCAGCAGCGCCGGGACAGAGGTTCCTTACGAGCAGTACTTC
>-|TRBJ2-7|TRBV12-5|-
CASGLVQGSSYEQYF
TGTGCTAGTGGTTTGGTGCAGGGGAGCTCCTACGAGCAGTACTTC
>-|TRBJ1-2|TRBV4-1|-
CASSHPGEGYGYTF
TGCGCCAGCAGCCACCCCGGGGAGGGCTATGGCTACACCTTC
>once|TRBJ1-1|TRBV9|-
CASSSSGDSTEAFF
TGTGCCAGCAGCTCTAGCGGGGATAGCACTGAAGCTTTCTTT
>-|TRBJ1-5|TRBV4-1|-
CASSQMGGKDQPQHF
TGCGCCAGCAGCCAGATGGGGGGGAAAGATCAGCCCCAGCATTTT
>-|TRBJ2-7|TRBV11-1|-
CASSLLRDSYEQYF
TGTGCCAGCAGCTTACTCCGGGATTCCTACGAGCAGTACTTC
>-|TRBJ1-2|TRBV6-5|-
CAIAPNTGSYGYTF
TGTGCCATCGCCCCGAATACAGGGAGCTATGGCTACACCTTC
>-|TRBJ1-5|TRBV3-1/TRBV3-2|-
CASSSTGNQPQHF
TGTGCCAGCAGCTCAACGGGGAATCAGCCCCAGCATTTT
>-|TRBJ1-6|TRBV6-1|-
CASSESQGLNSPLHF
TGTGCCAGCAGTGAAAGTCAGGGCTTAAATTCACCCCTCCACTTT
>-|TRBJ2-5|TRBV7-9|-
CASSLVLSRETQYF
TGTGCCAGCAGCCTTGTGCTCTCCCGGGAGACCCAGTACTTC
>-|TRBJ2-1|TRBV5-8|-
CASSLESRGFEQFF
TGTGCCAGCAGCTTGGAGTCACGGGGATTCGAGCAGTTCTTC
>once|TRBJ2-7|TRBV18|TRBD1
CASSPPIGTGDYEQYF
TGTGCCAGCTCACCACCTATCGGGACAGGGGACTACGAGCAGTACTTC
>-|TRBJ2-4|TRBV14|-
CASSQLGLAKNIQYF
TGTGCCAGCAGCCAGCTAGGATTAGCCAAAAACATTCAGTACTTC
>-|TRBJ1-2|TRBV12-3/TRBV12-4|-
CASRGAYGYTF
TGTGCCAGCAGGGGCGCATATGGCTACACCTTC
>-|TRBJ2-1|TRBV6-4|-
CASSDRGGDEQFF
TGTGCCAGCAGTGACCGAGGAGGCGATGAGCAGTTCTTC